These 11 T cell receptor beta chains were all obtained from the same sample, sequenced in a study of cytomegalovirus exposure and HLA in healthy donors. 60 Vbeta and 13 Jbeta primers were used in PCR. The protocol was immunoSEQ multiplex PCR, while the TCRdb copy is restricted to in-frame clones and leaves out a portion. The table shows around 130,000 clones, with about 73% occurring only once. The sample was PBMCs. These receptors all come from a woman aged 40 to 50 in good health and CMV-seropositive.

The chain is built from TRBV5-6 and TRBJ1-2; D uncertain. V was clipped by 3 bases and J by 8 bases, with 32 bases between them. Germline CDR1 and CDR2: SGHDT and YYEEEE. The CDR3 consists of 19 residues. CDR3 residues: CASSSTDGPAGSLLWGYTF. CDR3 in DNA: TGTGCCAGCAGCTCGACGGACGGTCCGGCCGGGAGCCTTCTATGGGGCTACACCTTC.

This clone was seen once. J is TRBJ2-5 and V is TRBV11-2; D not certain. The germline V and J ends were trimmed by 5 bases and 2 bases, with 12 bases remaining between them. The CDR3 runs 14 residues. The germline CDR1 and CDR2 sequences are SGHAT and FQNNGV. The CDR3 nucleotides read TGTGCCAGCAGCCCCCTAAGCGAACAAGAGACCCAGTACTTC. The encoded protein is CASSPLSEQETQYF.

The chain carries TRBV5-1 and TRBJ2-2; TRBD2 agrees at 7 bases. The CDR3 is made up of 16 amino acids. Germline loops: CDR1 SGHRS, CDR2 YFSETQ. V was clipped by 3 bases and J by 2 bases; unmatched bases: 7. The CDR3: CASSSLASGNTGELFF. CDR3 sequence (DNA): TGCGCCAGCAGCTCATTAGCTAGCGGTAACACCGGGGAGCTGTTTTTT.

V usage is TRBV9 and J usage is TRBJ2-1, with D perhaps matching TRBD2 (6 bases). This CDR3 contains 15 residues. V gave up 2 bases and J gave up 8 bases, with 17 bases separating them. Germline values: CDR1 SGDLS, CDR2 YYNGEE. The CDR3 protein is CASSVVPGESYEQFF. CDR3 DNA: TGTGCCAGCAGCGTGGTTCCGGGGGAATCGTATGAGCAGTTCTTC. Drawing the rest from reference TRBV9 and TRBJ2-1, the complete variable domain is DSGVTQTPKHLITATGQRVTLRCSPRSGDLSVYWYQQSLDQGLQFLIQYYNGEERAKGNILERFSAQQFPDLHSELNLSSLELGDSALYFCASSVVPGESYEQFFGPGTRLTVL.

In the case of this clone: Other DNA sequences of this sample code for an identical CDR3. The chain uses TRBV6-1 and TRBJ2-2, with TRBD2 identical over 9 bases. Germline loops: CDR1 MNHNS, CDR2 SASEGT. Losses at the gene ends were 7 bases for V and 5 bases for J; bases not matched to a gene: 5. The CDR3 sequence is 14 residues long. The DNA of the CDR3 is TGTGCCAGCACTGAGCGGGGGGAGACCGGGGAGCTGTTTTTT. Translated, it gives CASTERGETGELFF.

The V and J genes are TRBV2 and TRBJ2-1; TRBD1 matches at 10 bases. CDR1 is SNHLY, CDR2 FYNNEI, per germline. The CDR3 loop spans 14 amino acids. V lost 7 bases, J lost 9 bases, and 9 bases stayed unmatched. CDR3 in DNA: TGTGCCAGCAAGACCGGGACAGGGGATGGTGAGCAGTTCTTC. Encoded protein: CASKTGTGDGEQFF.

V and J are TRBV28 and TRBJ1-3; D gene unclear. Trimming cost V 5 bases and J 0 bases, with 17 bases left between them. The CDR3 spans 17 residues. Germline V gives CDR1 MDHEN, CDR2 SYDVKM. CDR3 loop: CASSPGGIRGSGNTIYF. Written as DNA, the CDR3 is TGTGCCAGCAGTCCTGGAGGGATCCGAGGCTCTGGAAACACCATATATTTT. Filled out from reference TRBV28 and TRBJ1-3, the complete variable domain reads DVKVTQSSRYLVKRTGEKVFLECVQDMDHENMFWYRQDPGLGLRLIYFSYDVKMKEKGDIPEGYSVSREKKERFSLILESASTNQTSMYLCASSPGGIRGSGNTIYFGEGSWLTVV.

The rearrangement uses TRBV28 and TRBJ1-2; tentative D call: TRBD1 (5 bases). Trimming left V 4 bases short and J 8 bases short, with 11 bases between. The CDR3 has 12 residues. Germline CDR1 and CDR2: MDHEN and SYDVKM. The CDR3 DNA follows: TGTGCCAGCAGTTCTCAGGGTAGGGGCTACACCTTC. This sequence encodes CASSSQGRGYTF.

The chain couples TRBV10-3 to TRBJ1-6; 7 nucleotides match TRBD1. After removal of 2 bases from V and 6 bases from J, the junction contained 4 bases not matched to a gene. The CDR3 is 15 amino acids. Germline CDR1 reads ENHRY; CDR2 reads SYGVKD. The CDR3 loop is CAISEKTGANSPLHF. In DNA form, the CDR3 reads TGTGCCATCAGTGAGAAAACAGGGGCTAATTCACCCCTCCACTTT.

This clone has only a few counts. V is TRBV10-3 and J is TRBJ1-4; D not certain. This CDR3 is built from 14 residues. Trimming cost V 3 bases and J 3 bases, with 8 bases left between them. Germline assignment: CDR1 ENHRY and CDR2 SYGVKD. The chain's CDR3 is CAISEAGSNEKLFF. As DNA, the CDR3 is TGTGCCATCAGTGAAGCGGGGTCTAATGAAAAACTGTTTTTT.

The chain is built from TRBV5-1 and TRBJ2-7; D is ambiguous. The CDR3 is 14 residues long. Trimming stripped 0 bases from V and 3 bases from J, with 10 bases between. The germline gives CDR1 SGHRS, CDR2 YFSETQ. CDR3 protein: CASSLDSLIYEQYF. DNA of the CDR3: TGCGCCAGCAGCTTGGACAGCCTCATCTACGAGCAGTACTTC.